What follows are 31 T cell receptor beta chains derived from one specimen sequenced in a study of shared clonotypes between healthy human individuals (TCRdb year 2020). The library relied on the immunoSEQ multiplex PCR assay. TCRdb took over this immuneACCESS table, retaining in-frame rearrangements with V and J assigned. Such tables are incomplete; in checked studies, under half of the missing clones stem from an unresolved V gene, and the remainder is unexplained. For this sample there are roughly 2 million clones; less than 95% appear just once. The ten largest clones represent about 1.1% of the sample. CD8 naive samples were obtained by positive selection for CCR7 among CD45RO-negative cells, yielding a CD45RA+CCR7+ population from which TemRA cells were excluded. The sequenced sample was naive CD8+ T cells sorted from blood. Taken with the paper, the label for cell subset or site translates to: CD45RA+CCR7+. Every receptor here comes from a man younger than 30 in good health.

CDR3 amino acids: CASRPDSNQPQHF. The DNA of the CDR3 is TGTGCCAGCAGGCCAGATAGCAATCAGCCCCAGCATTTT. The V gene is TRBV6-5, the J gene TRBJ1-5; D uncertain. The CDR3 contains 13 residues. V lost 6 bases and J 0 bases, leaving 6 bases between the germline ends. Germline CDR1 is MNHEY and CDR2 is SVGAGI.

The J gene is TRBJ2-2, the V gene TRBV2; D ambiguous. This CDR3 contains 15 residues. V shed 0 bases and J shed 2 bases, with 7 bases lying between them. Germline V gives CDR1 SNHLY, CDR2 FYNNEI. CDR3 DNA sequence: TGTGCCAGCAGTGAAGCGCCGATAAACACCGGGGAGCTGTTTTTT. This translates into CASSEAPINTGELFF.

The chain links TRBV28 to TRBJ1-3, with D possibly TRBD1 on 6 matching bases. The CDR3 length is 17 residues. The V end lost 5 bases, the J end lost 1 base, and 18 bases lay between the germline ends. Germline V lookup: CDR1 MDHEN, CDR2 SYDVKM. The CDR3, as DNA: TGTGCCAGCAGTCCCCTCAACAGGGAGGGATCTGGAAACACCATATATTTT. It codes for CASSPLNREGSGNTIYF.

Points on this clone: Other nucleotide sequences from this sample produce the same CDR3. The genes are TRBV30 and TRBJ2-7, with TRBD1 matching over 9 bases. The germline V gene encodes CDR1 GTSNPN and CDR2 SVGIG (reference sequence). The CDR3 totals 15 residues. The J segment lost 4 bases and the V segment lost 0 bases, leaving 7 bases of the junction unmatched. The CDR3 DNA sequence: TGTGCCTGGAGTGTATCTCCGGGACAGGGATACGAGCAGTACTTC. Translating gives CAWSVSPGQGYEQYF.

Comment on this clone: Other nucleotide sequences in the sample specify the same CDR3. CDR3 nucleotides: TGCGCCAGCAGCTTTAGCGGGGGGGCATACAATGAGCAGTTCTTC. This sequence encodes CASSFSGGAYNEQFF. The J gene is TRBJ2-1, the V gene TRBV5-1, with TRBD2 identical over 11 bases. CDR3 length: 15 amino acids. With V trimmed by 2 bases and J by 4 bases, 2 bases remained unmatched. Germline V gene data show CDR1 as SGHRS and CDR2 as YFSETQ.

The V gene is TRBV4-1, the J gene TRBJ2-7; D gene ambiguous. V lost 4 bases to trimming and J lost 5 bases, with 18 bases between them. The CDR3 loop spans 15 amino acids. Germline V gives CDR1 MGHRA, CDR2 YSYEKL. The CDR3 sequence: CASSLEGQVPHEQYF. CDR3 bases: TGCGCCAGCAGCCTTGAAGGGCAAGTTCCCCACGAGCAGTACTTC.

The chain couples TRBV4-1 to TRBJ1-4; 9 nucleotides agree with TRBD1. CDR3 length equals 17 residues. V lost 0 bases to trimming and J lost 5 bases; unmatched junction nucleotides: 7. Germline V lookup: CDR1 MGHRA, CDR2 YSYEKL. CDR3 DNA: TGCGCCAGCAGCCAAGACCCGGGGGGGACAGGGAATGAAAAACTGTTTTTT. Protein product: CASSQDPGGTGNEKLFF.

The chain couples TRBV5-6 to TRBJ2-7; 7 positions match TRBD2. This CDR3 is built from 16 residues. Germline trimming cut 2 bases from V and 7 bases from J; bases unmatched to any gene: 15. Germline V gives CDR1 SGHDT, CDR2 YYEEEE. Written as DNA, the CDR3 is TGTGCCAGCAGCTTCAGCCCGGGGGGATCCCCTAGGGAGCAGTACTTC. It is translated as CASSFSPGGSPREQYF.

This chain joins TRBV13 and TRBJ1-4; D uncertain. The CDR3 covers 15 residues. V was shortened by 1 base and J by 5 bases, with 11 bases between the two germline ends. Germline V gene data show CDR1 as PRHDT and CDR2 as FYEKMQ (reference sequence). This CDR3 reads CASSLAGLKNEKLFF. CDR3 in DNA: TGTGCCAGCAGCTTAGCCGGGTTAAAGAATGAAAAACTGTTTTTT.

This chain joins TRBV6-1 and TRBJ2-5, with D maybe TRBD2 (5 bases). Per germline, CDR1 MNHNS and CDR2 SASEGT. The V end lost 3 bases, the J end lost 7 bases, and 15 bases lay between the germline ends. The CDR3 runs to 14 residues. For the CDR3, the DNA is TGTGCCAGCAGTGAGTGGGGAGACCTAGGGACCCAGTACTTC. This translates into CASSEWGDLGTQYF.

This clone came up once. An end of the junction does not agree with germline; a read error may underlie this. This chain joins TRBV7-7 and TRBJ2-7; possible D gene TRBD1, 8 bases. CDR3 size: 14 residues. Looked up from germline, CDR1 is SSHAT and CDR2 is FNYEAQ (reference sequence). The CDR3 loop is CASSLGQGGYEQYF. CDR3 sequence (DNA): TGTGCTAGCAGCTTAGGACAGGGAGGGTACGAGCAGTACTTC.

The chain links TRBV7-3 to TRBJ1-4; a weak D match, TRBD1 (5 bases). V was pared by 6 bases and J by 0 bases, with 11 bases between. The germline gives CDR1 SGHTA, CDR2 FQGTGA. The CDR3 contains 15 residues. CDR3 bases: TGTGCCAGCAGGGGGCAGGAGGCAACTAATGAAAAACTGTTTTTT. Its protein product is CASRGQEATNEKLFF.

The V gene is TRBV18, the J gene TRBJ2-7; TRBD2 agrees at 7 bases. Unmatched junction bases numbered 5, after V lost 3 bases and J lost 3 bases. Germline V CDR1 and CDR2: KGHSH, LQKENI. The CDR3 extends over 14 amino acids. CDR3 sequence reads: CASSPLAVDYEQYF. DNA for the CDR3: TGTGCCAGCTCACCGCTAGCGGTAGACTACGAGCAGTACTTC.

The chain couples TRBV6-4 to TRBJ1-5, with D possibly TRBD1 on 6 matching bases. Germline V CDR1 and CDR2: MRHNA, SNTAGT. V was shortened by 3 bases and J by 6 bases, with 9 bases between the two germline ends. This CDR3 has 13 residues. The CDR3 spells CASSEEGGQPQHF. The DNA of the CDR3 is TGTGCCAGCAGTGAAGAAGGGGGTCAGCCCCAGCATTTT.

The CDR3 loop is CASSWGDGPYNEQFF. The CDR3 DNA is TGTGCCAGCAGCTGGGGGGACGGGCCATACAATGAGCAGTTCTTC. The chain carries TRBV5-4 and TRBJ2-1; possible D gene TRBD2, 6 bases. Germline CDR1 is SGHNT and CDR2 is YYREEE (reference sequence). Trimming removed 3 bases from V and 4 bases from J, with 14 bases in between. This CDR3 has 15 residues.

This clone was seen a single time. The chain joins TRBV4-1 to TRBJ1-5; D uncertain. Germline V gives CDR1 MGHRA, CDR2 YSYEKL. V was pared by 2 bases and J by 5 bases, with 10 bases between. This CDR3 comprises 14 residues. This chain's CDR3 is CASSQILGDQPQHF. The CDR3 nucleotides are TGCGCCAGCAGCCAAATTTTAGGAGATCAGCCCCAGCATTTT.

The V and J genes are TRBV2 and TRBJ1-6; D is unresolved. Germline V gives CDR1 SNHLY, CDR2 FYNNEI. Trimming cost V 7 bases and J 6 bases, with 10 bases left between them. The CDR3 consists of 13 residues. CDR3 sequence reads: CASTPGINSPLHF. DNA of the CDR3: TGTGCCAGCACCCCGGGGATTAATTCACCCCTCCACTTT.

This chain uses TRBV4-3 with TRBJ1-2; no clear D gene. CDR1 is LGHNA and CDR2 is YSLEER in the germline V gene. Trimming cost V 3 bases and J 8 bases, with 16 bases left between them. The CDR3 spans 14 residues. CDR3 amino acids: CASSHSEGVLGYTF. In nucleotides, the CDR3 is TGCGCCAGCAGCCACTCGGAGGGAGTTTTAGGCTACACCTTC.

Turning to this clone: Other DNA sequences of this sample code for an identical CDR3. The J gene is TRBJ1-1, the V gene TRBV27; D remains unclear. The V end lost 3 bases, the J end lost 1 base, and 6 bases lay between the germline ends. Germline assignment: CDR1 MNHEY and CDR2 SMNVEV (reference sequence). The CDR3 length is 13 residues. CDR3 loop: CASSLGGNTEAFF. The CDR3 DNA reads as TGTGCCAGCAGTTTGGGCGGGAACACTGAAGCTTTCTTT.

This clone was detected once. The genes are TRBV30 and TRBJ2-3, with unresolved D. Germline V CDR1 and CDR2: GTSNPN, SVGIG (reference sequence). This CDR3 comprises 11 residues. Deletions cut 5 bases from V and 3 bases from J, with 6 bases between. CDR3: CAWGPTDTQYF. As DNA, the CDR3 is TGTGCCTGGGGACCAACAGATACGCAGTATTTT.

The rearrangement uses TRBV6-5 and TRBJ2-7; the D gene is possibly TRBD2 (5 bases). Trimming cost V 6 bases and J 3 bases, with 18 bases left between them. The CDR3 extends over 15 amino acids. CDR1 and CDR2 (germline): MNHEY, SVGAGI. CDR3 nucleotide sequence: TGTGCCAGCAGGACGGAAACAATCGGGAACTACGAGCAGTACTTC. This translates into CASRTETIGNYEQYF.

This clone came up once. The chain combines TRBV10-3 with TRBJ2-3; D uncertain. The CDR3 consists of 15 residues. The germline V gene encodes CDR1 ENHRY and CDR2 SYGVKD. The germline V and J ends were trimmed by 3 bases and 1 base, with 11 bases remaining between them. The CDR3 bases are TGTGCCATCAGTGATCCGGGCGGAGGCACAGATACGCAGTATTTT. Its protein is CAISDPGGGTDTQYF.

This sequence joins TRBV12-5 and TRBJ2-1, with 7 bases lining up with TRBD2. The CDR3 totals 16 residues. The V segment lost 4 bases and the J segment 8 bases; nucleotides outside the gene matches: 14. Germline CDR1 is LGHNT and CDR2 is FRNRAP. As DNA, the CDR3 is TGTGCTAGTGGTTCCGACGGAGTAGCGGGTATGGATGAGCAGTTCTTC. It is translated as CASGSDGVAGMDEQFF.

For the CDR3, the DNA is TGTGCCACCTCCCGGGACTCACTAACCCCCTACAATGAGCAGTTCTTC. It translates to CATSRDSLTPYNEQFF. V gene TRBV5-4 combines with J gene TRBJ2-1; D perhaps matches TRBD2 (6 bases). The CDR3 spans 16 residues. Germline V gene sequence: CDR1 SGHNT, CDR2 YYREEE (reference sequence). Trimming cost V 9 bases and J 2 bases, with 21 bases left between them.

This chain joins TRBV6-1 and TRBJ1-1; D unresolved. V was shortened by 0 bases and J by 0 bases, with 11 bases between the two germline ends. Germline V gene lookup returns CDR1 MNHNS and CDR2 SASEGT. The CDR3 covers 16 residues. CDR3 coding DNA: TGTGCCAGCAGTGAAGCGCTTCTGGGCGTGAACACTGAAGCTTTCTTT. Translated, it gives CASSEALLGVNTEAFF.

This clone was recorded only once. This chain uses TRBV27 with TRBJ2-1, with 9 bases that match TRBD1. The V gene's germline CDR1 is MNHEY and CDR2 SMNVEV (reference sequence). Trimming removed 4 bases from V and 9 bases from J; junction bases left unmatched: 7. CDR3 size: 14 residues. This chain's CDR3 is CASSSGQGWSEQFF. The CDR3 coding sequence is TGTGCCAGCAGTTCTGGACAGGGGTGGAGTGAGCAGTTCTTC.

About this clone: The same CDR3 is also encoded by other DNA sequences in this sample. The chain uses TRBV6-6 and TRBJ1-1; D uncertain. CDR1 and CDR2 (germline): MNHNY, SVGAGI (reference sequence). The CDR3 has 13 residues. Trimming left V 0 bases short and J 3 bases short, with 5 bases between. The DNA of the CDR3 is TGTGCCAGCAGTTACTCCAGAGACACTGAAGCTTTCTTT. Translating gives CASSYSRDTEAFF.

Only one count was recorded for this clone. The chain links TRBV4-3 to TRBJ2-5; 8 positions agree with TRBD2. The CDR3 consists of 15 residues. Unmatched junction bases numbered 3, after V lost 3 bases and J lost 0 bases. Germline V lookup: CDR1 LGHNA, CDR2 YSLEER. CDR3 bases: TGCGCCAGCAGCCAGATACTAGCGGACCAAGAGACCCAGTACTTC. This gives the protein CASSQILADQETQYF.

The V gene is TRBV2, the J gene TRBJ1-3, with D uncertain. The V and J ends lost 1 base and 1 base respectively, with 5 bases between them. This CDR3 is 14 amino acids long. Germline assignment: CDR1 SNHLY and CDR2 FYNNEI. DNA of the CDR3: TGTGCCAGCAGTGAAGTGTCATCTGGAAACACCATATATTTT. It is translated as CASSEVSSGNTIYF.

This chain uses TRBV9 with TRBJ1-1; D is possibly TRBD1 (5 bases). This CDR3 is 18 amino acids long. V dropped 4 bases and J dropped 0 bases, with 22 bases sitting between them. Germline V gene lookup returns CDR1 SGDLS and CDR2 YYNGEE. CDR3 sequence: CASSPFPPGSEVNTEAFF. The CDR3, as DNA: TGTGCCAGCAGCCCGTTCCCCCCAGGGTCGGAGGTGAACACTGAAGCTTTCTTT.

The genes are TRBV6-5 and TRBJ2-7; D call uncertain. The V gene's germline CDR1 is MNHEY and CDR2 SVGAGI. This CDR3 region has 11 residues. Trimming took 5 bases from V and 6 from J, leaving 8 bases between them. This chain's CDR3 is CASSESTEQYF. The CDR3 bases are TGTGCCAGCAGTGAATCGACCGAGCAGTACTTC.